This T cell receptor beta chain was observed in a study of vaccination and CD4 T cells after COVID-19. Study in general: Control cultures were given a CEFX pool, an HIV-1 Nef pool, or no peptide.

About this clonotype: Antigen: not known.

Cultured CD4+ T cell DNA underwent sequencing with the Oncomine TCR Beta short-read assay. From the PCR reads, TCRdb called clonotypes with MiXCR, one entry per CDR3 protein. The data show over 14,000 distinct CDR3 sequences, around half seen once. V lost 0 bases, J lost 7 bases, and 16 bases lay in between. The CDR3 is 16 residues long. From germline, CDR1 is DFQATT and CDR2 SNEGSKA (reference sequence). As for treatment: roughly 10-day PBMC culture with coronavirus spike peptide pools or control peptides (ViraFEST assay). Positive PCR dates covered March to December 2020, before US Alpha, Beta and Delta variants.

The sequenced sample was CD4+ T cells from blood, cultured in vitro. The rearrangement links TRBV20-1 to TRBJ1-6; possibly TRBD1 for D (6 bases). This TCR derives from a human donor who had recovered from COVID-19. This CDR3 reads CSARDYRQGTNSPLHF. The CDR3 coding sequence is TGCAGTGCTAGAGATTACCGGCAGGGGACAAATTCACCCCTCCACTTT.